The 6 T cell receptor beta chains below come from one sample, sequenced in a study of CD8 T cells in Susac syndrome. RNA was extracted with the RNeasy kit, and a quantity of roughly 0.5 to 1 ug was reverse transcribed using random hexamers. Each CDR3 protein gets one entry after TCRdb re-called the immunoSEQ multiplex PCR reads with MiXCR. The sample lists about 300,000 distinct CDR3 sequences; about 90% were seen once. The sample taken for sequencing was CD4+ T cells from PBMCs. The receptors derive from a human donor with multiple sclerosis.

The rearrangement joins TRBV7-9 to TRBJ1-4; 10 nucleotides line up with TRBD1. The CDR3 sequence is 16 residues long. Germline CDR1 and CDR2: SEHNR and FQNEAQ (reference sequence). V trimming: 4 bases; J trimming: 4 bases; junction bases outside the gene matches: 6. The DNA for the CDR3 is TGTGCCAGCAGCTCCGACAGGGGGCTGGTTAATGAAAAACTGTTTTTT. It translates to CASSSDRGLVNEKLFF.

This clonotype was detected a few times. The chain combines TRBV5-1 with TRBJ2-7; TRBD2 might be the D (6 bases). Germline CDR1 is SGHRS and CDR2 is YFSETQ. This CDR3 is built from 16 residues. Trimming removed 4 bases at V and 1 base at J, with 18 bases between. The CDR3 DNA follows: TGCGCCAGCAGCGCGAAGACTTCTAGCGATTCCTACGAGCAGTACTTC. It yields the protein CASSAKTSSDSYEQYF.

This clonotype turned up a few times. This chain links TRBV29-1 with TRBJ2-7; D call uncertain. The V gene's germline CDR1 is SQVTM and CDR2 ANQGSEA. This CDR3 has 11 amino acids. Trimming shortened V by 4 bases and J by 0 bases, and 4 bases separated the two germline ends. The CDR3 DNA reads as TGCAGCGTTGGGGGCTCCTACGAGCAGTACTTC. The encoded protein is CSVGGSYEQYF.

The V call is TRBV23-1, the J call TRBJ1-1, with 7 nucleotides matching TRBD1. TRBV23-1 qualifies as an ORF whose function is uncertain. The CDR3 loop spans 17 amino acids. Unmatched junction bases numbered 13, after V lost 2 bases and J lost 4 bases. This CDR3 is CASSQPSDRAPSTEAFF. The CDR3 region has the DNA TGCGCCAGCAGTCAACCTTCAGACAGGGCCCCCAGCACTGAAGCTTTCTTT.

V usage is TRBV30 and J usage is TRBJ1-2; D gene unclear. V was clipped by 2 bases and J by 0 bases, with 16 bases between them. This CDR3 is 16 amino acids long. CDR1 and CDR2 from the germline V gene are GTSNPN and SVGIG (reference sequence). The CDR3, as DNA: TGTGCCTGGAGTCGGACTAAAGTGGCGGCTAACTATGGCTACACCTTC. It encodes CAWSRTKVAANYGYTF.

The V and J genes are TRBV5-4 and TRBJ1-1; D unclear. V was clipped by 0 bases and J by 0 bases, with 9 bases between them. Per the germline V gene, CDR1 is SGHNT and CDR2 is YYREEE (reference sequence). This CDR3 region has 15 residues. In nucleotides, the CDR3 is TGTGCCAGCAGCTTGGACAGTGGAATGAACACTGAAGCTTTCTTT. Translation gives CASSLDSGMNTEAFF.